Listed below are T cell receptor beta chains from one sample, sequenced in a study of Ad26.COV2.S vaccination and SARS-CoV-2 variants. Assay used: immunoSEQ multiplex PCR; TCRdb lists only in-frame clones, some missing. The sample holds 450,000 to 550,000 clones, nearly 90% seen once. The material sequenced was peripheral blood, taken in a trial of Ad26.COV2.S vaccine versus placebo. The receptors shown here come from a person between 18 and 60 years old who received the Ad26.COV2.S COVID-19 vaccine or a placebo. Each CDR3 is given with its conserved first and last residue. The order of the fields is D gene, V gene, clone size, J gene, CDR3 protein, CDR3 DNA. A D gene is named only where the DNA matches it firmly. For some rows the clone size is stated as once, few or many, or as a class when expanded; others skip it.

NA,TRBV30,NA,TRBJ1-5,CAWSPTGNQPQHF,TGTGCCTGGAGCCCGACGGGCAATCAGCCCCAGCATTTT
NA,TRBV4-2,NA,TRBJ2-6,CASSQDWVSGANVLTF,TGTGCCAGCAGCCAAGATTGGGTCTCTGGGGCCAACGTCCTGACTTTC
TRBD1,TRBV28,NA,TRBJ1-5,CASRQTGGQPQHF,TGTGCCAGCAGACAGACAGGGGGGCAGCCCCAGCATTTT
TRBD1,TRBV6-6,NA,TRBJ2-5,CASSRPGTGWAETQYF,TGTGCCAGCAGTCGACCCGGGACAGGGTGGGCAGAGACCCAGTACTTC
TRBD2,TRBV18,NA,TRBJ2-7,CASSPGLAGGHSYEQYF,TGTGCCAGCTCACCGGGACTAGCGGGGGGTCACTCCTACGAGCAGTACTTC
TRBD1,TRBV3-1/TRBV3-2,NA,TRBJ2-1,CASSHLMGQGANEQFF,TGTGCCAGCAGCCACTTAATGGGACAGGGGGCGAATGAGCAGTTCTTC
TRBD1,TRBV19,NA,TRBJ2-6,CASRGQVSSGANVLTF,TGTGCCAGTAGGGGACAGGTTTCCTCTGGGGCCAACGTCCTGACTTTC
TRBD2,TRBV6-5,NA,TRBJ2-7,CASSDSSGREYEQYF,TGTGCCAGCAGCGACTCTAGCGGGAGGGAATACGAGCAGTACTTC
TRBD2,TRBV6-5,NA,TRBJ2-1,CASRHLAGAYNEQFF,TGTGCCAGCAGGCACCTAGCGGGGGCCTACAATGAGCAGTTCTTC
TRBD1,TRBV29-1,NA,TRBJ1-1,CSVRGTGDTEAFF,TGCAGCGTTCGCGGGACAGGGGACACTGAAGCTTTCTTT
TRBD1,TRBV6-1,few,TRBJ2-2,CASSEATGDTGELFF,TGTGCCAGCAGTGAAGCAACAGGGGACACCGGGGAGCTGTTTTTT
NA,TRBV4-1,NA,TRBJ1-2,CASSQNEGFATHGYTF,TGCGCCAGCAGCCAGAACGAGGGTTTTGCGACTCATGGCTACACCTTC